The present T cell receptor (beta chain) was sequenced within a study of cytomegalovirus exposure and HLA in healthy donors. PCR was performed using 60 Vbeta and 13 Jbeta primers. Here immunoSEQ multiplex PCR was the method, and the copy in TCRdb shows in-frame clones only, minus some. The sample has 100,000 to 150,000 clones, about two thirds seen once; the top ten hold about 4.5%. Findings of the study overall: An assumption of roughly uniform sequencing depth across donors underlay the presence/absence analyses.

The CDR3 has 14 amino acids. Trimming pared 3 bases from V and 4 bases from J, leaving 10 bases between. Germline-derived CDR1 and CDR2 are LNHDA and SQIVND (reference sequence). The table lists this clone with a count of one. The antigen is unknown. The TCR comes from a man between 60 and 70 years old in good health and CMV-seropositive. Sequences were obtained from PBMCs. V is TRBV19 and J is TRBJ1-5, with no clear D. CDR3 sequence reads: CASSMGVWNQPQHF. The CDR3 bases are TGTGCCAGTAGTATGGGAGTTTGGAATCAGCCCCAGCATTTT.